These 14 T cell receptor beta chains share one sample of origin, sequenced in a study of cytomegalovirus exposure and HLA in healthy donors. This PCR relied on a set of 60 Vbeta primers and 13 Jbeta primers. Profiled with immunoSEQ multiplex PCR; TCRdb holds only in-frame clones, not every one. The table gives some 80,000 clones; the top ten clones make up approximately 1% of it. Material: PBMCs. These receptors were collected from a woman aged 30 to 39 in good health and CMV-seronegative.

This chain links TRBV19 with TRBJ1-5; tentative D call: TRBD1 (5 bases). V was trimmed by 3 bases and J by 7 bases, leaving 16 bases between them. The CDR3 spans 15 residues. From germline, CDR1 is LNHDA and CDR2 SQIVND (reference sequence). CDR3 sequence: CASSISRGEEQPQHF. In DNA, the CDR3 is TGTGCCAGTAGTATTTCCCGAGGGGAGGAACAGCCCCAGCATTTT. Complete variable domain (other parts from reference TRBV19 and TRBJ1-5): DGGITQSPKYLFRKEGQNVTLSCEQNLNHDAMYWYRQDPGQGLRLIYYSQIVNDFQKGDIAEGYSVSREKKESFPLTVTSAQKNPTAFYLCASSISRGEEQPQHFGDGTRLSIL.

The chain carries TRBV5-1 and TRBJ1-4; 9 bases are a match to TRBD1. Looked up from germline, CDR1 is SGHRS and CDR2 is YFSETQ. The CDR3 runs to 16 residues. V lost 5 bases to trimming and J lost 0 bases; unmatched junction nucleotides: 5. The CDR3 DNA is TGCGCCAGCAGTCGGGACAGGGCTGCAACTAATGAAAAACTGTTTTTT. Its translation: CASSRDRAATNEKLFF. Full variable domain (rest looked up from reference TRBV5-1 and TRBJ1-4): KAGVTQTPRYLIKTRGQQVTLSCSPISGHRSVSWYQQTPGQGLQFLFEYFSETQRNKGNFPGRFSGRQFSNSRSEMNVSTLELGDSALYLCASSRDRAATNEKLFFGSGTQLSVL.

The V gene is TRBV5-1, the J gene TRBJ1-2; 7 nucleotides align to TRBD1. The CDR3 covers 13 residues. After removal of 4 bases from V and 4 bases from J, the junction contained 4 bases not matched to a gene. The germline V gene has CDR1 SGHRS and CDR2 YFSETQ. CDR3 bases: TGCGCCAGCAGCCCCCGGGACAGCTATGGCTACACCTTC. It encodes CASSPRDSYGYTF.

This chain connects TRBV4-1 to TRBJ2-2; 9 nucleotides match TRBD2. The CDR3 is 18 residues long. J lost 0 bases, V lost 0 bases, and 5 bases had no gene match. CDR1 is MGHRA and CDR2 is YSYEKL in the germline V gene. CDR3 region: CASSQETLAGPNTGELFF. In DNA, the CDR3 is TGCGCCAGCAGCCAAGAGACGCTAGCGGGACCGAACACCGGGGAGCTGTTTTTT.

The CDR3, as DNA: TGTGCCAGCAAGGGTAGCGTTTTGGACACCGGGGAGCTGTTTTTT. It codes for CASKGSVLDTGELFF. The chain has TRBV2 and TRBJ2-2, with D tentatively TRBD2 (5 bases). There are 15 residues in the CDR3. The germline V gene has CDR1 SNHLY and CDR2 FYNNEI. Between the trimmed V and J ends, which lost 7 bases and 3 bases, there was a span of 15 bases.

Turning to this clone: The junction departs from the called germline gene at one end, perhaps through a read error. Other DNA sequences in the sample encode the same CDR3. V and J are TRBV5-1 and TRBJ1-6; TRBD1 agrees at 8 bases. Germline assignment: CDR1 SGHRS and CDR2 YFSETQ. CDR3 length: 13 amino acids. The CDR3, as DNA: TGCGCCAGCAGTGTTTACAGGGGGGCACCCCTACACTTT. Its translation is CASSVYRGAPLHF.

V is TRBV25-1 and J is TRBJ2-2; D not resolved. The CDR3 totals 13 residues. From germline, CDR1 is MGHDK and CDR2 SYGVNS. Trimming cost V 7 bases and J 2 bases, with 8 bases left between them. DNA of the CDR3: TGTGCCAGCACTAGTTCTAACACCGGGGAGCTGTTTTTT. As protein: CASTSSNTGELFF.

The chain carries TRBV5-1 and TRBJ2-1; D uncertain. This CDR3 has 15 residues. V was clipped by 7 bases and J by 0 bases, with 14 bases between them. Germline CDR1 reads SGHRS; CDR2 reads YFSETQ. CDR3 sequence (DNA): TGCGCCAGCTCAAGAGAGCTAAGCTCCTACAATGAGCAGTTCTTC. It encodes CASSRELSSYNEQFF.

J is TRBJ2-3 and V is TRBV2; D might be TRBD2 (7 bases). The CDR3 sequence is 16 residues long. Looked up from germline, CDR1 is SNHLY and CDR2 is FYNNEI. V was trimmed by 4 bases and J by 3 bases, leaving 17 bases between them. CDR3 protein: CASSVLGGGPTDTQYF. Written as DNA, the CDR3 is TGTGCCAGCAGTGTATTAGGGGGAGGGCCGACAGATACGCAGTATTTT.

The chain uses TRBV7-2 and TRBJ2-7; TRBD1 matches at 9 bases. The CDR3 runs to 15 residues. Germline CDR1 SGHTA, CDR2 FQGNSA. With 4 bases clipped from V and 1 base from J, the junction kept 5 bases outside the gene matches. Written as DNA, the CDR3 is TGTGCCAGCAGCTACAAGGGACAGGGATCCTACGAGCAGTACTTC. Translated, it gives CASSYKGQGSYEQYF.

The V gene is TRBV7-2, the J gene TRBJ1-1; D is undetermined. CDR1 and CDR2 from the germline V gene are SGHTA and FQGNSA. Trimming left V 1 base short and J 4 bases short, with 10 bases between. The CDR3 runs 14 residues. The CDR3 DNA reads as TGTGCCAGCAGCTTAGGCCCCTCAGGCACTGAAGCTTTCTTT. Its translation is CASSLGPSGTEAFF.

Here the CDR3 DNA reads TGTGCCAGTAAATTACAGGGAATCCCTTACGAGCAGTACTTC. Residues: CASKLQGIPYEQYF. The gene calls are TRBV19 and TRBJ2-7; D may be TRBD1 (6 bases). Germline V gives CDR1 LNHDA, CDR2 SQIVND (reference sequence). Trimming stripped 7 bases from V and 4 bases from J, with 17 bases between. The CDR3 extends over 14 amino acids.

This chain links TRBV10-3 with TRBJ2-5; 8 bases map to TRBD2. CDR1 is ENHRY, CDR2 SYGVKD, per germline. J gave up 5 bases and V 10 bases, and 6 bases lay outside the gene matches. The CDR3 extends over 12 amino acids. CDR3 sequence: CATRGGKETQYF. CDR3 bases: TGTGCCACCCGGGGGGGCAAGGAGACCCAGTACTTC.

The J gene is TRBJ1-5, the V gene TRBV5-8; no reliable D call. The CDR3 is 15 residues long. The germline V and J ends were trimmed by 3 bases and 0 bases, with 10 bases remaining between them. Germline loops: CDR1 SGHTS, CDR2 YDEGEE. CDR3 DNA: TGTGCCAGCAGCTGGGGAGGGTATAGCAATCAGCCCCAGCATTTT. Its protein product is CASSWGGYSNQPQHF.